There are a few counts of the clone carrying this T cell receptor (beta chain). Its target is not known. TCRdb re-called the 5' RACE reads with MiXCR, one entry per CDR3 protein. The top ten hold less than 15% of the sample, which has approximately 700,000 distinct CDR3 sequences, about 20% seen once. This CDR3 comprises 14 residues. The V gene end was trimmed by 4 bases and the J gene end by 9 bases; junction bases not matched to a gene: 8. Germline values: CDR1 SEHNR, CDR2 FQNEAQ (reference sequence). This sample was taken from a study of identical twins. Study conclusions and caveats: Twin pairs' shared out-of-frame alpha sequences were enriched in low generation probability.

The same specimen was also included in a second study, on T cells expressing NK-cell markers.

The sequence was obtained from a woman aged 18-30 years in good health. The chain has TRBV7-9 and TRBJ2-1; 8 bases agree with TRBD2. The specimen sequenced was PBMCs. The CDR3 loop is CASSWVGRVLEQFF. The CDR3 DNA follows: TGTGCCAGCAGCTGGGTCGGGAGGGTACTTGAGCAGTTCTTC.